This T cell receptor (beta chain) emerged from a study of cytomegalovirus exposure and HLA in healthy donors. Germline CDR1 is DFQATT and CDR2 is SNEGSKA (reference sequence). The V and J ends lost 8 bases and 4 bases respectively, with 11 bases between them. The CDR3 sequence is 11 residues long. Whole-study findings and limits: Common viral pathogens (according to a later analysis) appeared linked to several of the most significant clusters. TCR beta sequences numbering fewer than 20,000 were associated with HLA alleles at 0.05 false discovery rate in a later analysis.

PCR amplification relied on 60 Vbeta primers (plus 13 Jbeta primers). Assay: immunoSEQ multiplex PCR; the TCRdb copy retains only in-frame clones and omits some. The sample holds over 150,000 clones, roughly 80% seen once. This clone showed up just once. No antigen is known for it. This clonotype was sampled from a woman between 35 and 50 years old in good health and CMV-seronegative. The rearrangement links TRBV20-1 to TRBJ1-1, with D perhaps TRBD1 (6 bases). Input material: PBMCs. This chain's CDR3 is CSPGQFTEAFF. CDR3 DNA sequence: TGCAGTCCCGGACAGTTCACTGAAGCTTTCTTT.